This T cell receptor (beta chain) was retrieved from a study of blood T cell repertoires in COVID-19. Study background: Donors in the United States, Italy and Spain gave samples during acute or convalescent COVID-19. Sources were T cells, B-cell-depleted T cells, or PBMCs; the material itself was cDNA or gDNA.

Original handling: By means of reference gene primer amplification, nucleated cell counts were estimated. The method was immunoSEQ multiplex PCR; TCRdb's version includes in-frame clones alone and lacks a portion of them. Clonal size and the V and J genes are those of that table, whereas D and trimming came from the DNA. The table shows about 80,000 clones, with roughly nine tenths occurring only once. CDR1 is WNHNN and CDR2 is SYGVQD in the germline V gene (reference sequence). The trim removed 3 bases at V and 2 bases at J, leaving 8 bases unmatched. The CDR3 is 16 residues long. The sample was peripheral blood. The chain recombines TRBV10-1 with TRBJ2-3, with 7 nucleotides matching TRBD2. This receptor was obtained from a woman between 45 and 60 years old in a cohort sampled during active COVID-19. The CDR3 here is CASSDFEAGATDTQYF. CDR3 bases: TGCGCCAGCAGTGATTTCGAGGCGGGAGCCACAGATACGCAGTATTTT.